This T cell receptor (beta chain) is drawn from a study of blood T cell repertoires in COVID-19. The CDR3 consists of 15 residues. Trimming took 3 bases from V and 10 from J; bases not matched to a gene: 9. Germline V CDR1 and CDR2: SGHRS, YFSETQ. Here immunoSEQ multiplex PCR was the method, and the copy in TCRdb shows in-frame clones only, minus some. The data hold 350,000 or so clones, with roughly 86% observed a single time. Participants' own reports of clinical history determined their cohort assignment. This sequence was found in a woman under 40 who had been exposed to COVID-19. Sequencing was performed on PBMCs or T cells enriched from blood (not recorded which). The chain has TRBV5-1 and TRBJ1-4; 10 positions match TRBD1. CDR3 in DNA: TGCGCCAGCAGCTGGAGGGACAGGGGAGGCGGAAAACTGTTTTTT. This codes for CASSWRDRGGGKLFF. Full variable domain (remainder filled in from reference TRBV5-1 and TRBJ1-4): KAGVTQTPRYLIKTRGQQVTLSCSPISGHRSVSWYQQTPGQGLQFLFEYFSETQRNKGNFPGRFSGRQFSNSRSEMNVSTLELGDSALYLCASSWRDRGGGKLFFGSGTQLSVL.